Listed below are T cell receptor beta chains from one sample, sequenced in a study of T cell changes during pregnancy in multiple sclerosis. Data came from immunoSEQ multiplex PCR; TCRdb stores just in-frame clones and leaves some out. The profile shows tens of thousands of clones, about 88% of them singletons. The specimen was CD4+ T cells from peripheral blood mononuclear cells, collected after pregnancy. Receptor source: a female donor with multiple sclerosis, enrolled in a pregnancy study. Both conserved end residues are part of each CDR3. The D gene is left open where the match is weak. Where a row states a size, it is once, few, many or the class of an expanded clone; other rows omit it.

cdr3_nt	cdr3_aa	j_call	v_call	d_call	clone_size
TGTGCCATCAGGGACGGACAAGCCAAAAACATTCAGTACTTC	CAIRDGQAKNIQYF	TRBJ2-4	TRBV10-3	.	.
TGTGCCAGCAGCTTAGAGGGGGGGGGTCGGGTCGGGGAGCGCACTGAAGCTTTCTTT	CASSLEGGGRVGERTEAFF	TRBJ1-1	TRBV7-9	.	.
TGTGCCAGCAGTCCAAGAGGGGGTAGTCAGCCCCAGCATTTT	CASSPRGGSQPQHF	TRBJ1-5	TRBV7-2	.	.
TGTGCCAGCAGCTTAGCGGCACAGGGTTCCAATGAGCAGTTCTTC	CASSLAAQGSNEQFF	TRBJ2-1	TRBV11-1	.	.
TGCGCCAGCAGCTTACTAGCGGGAGGTGCGACAGATACGCAGTATTTT	CASSLLAGGATDTQYF	TRBJ2-3	TRBV5-1	TRBD2	.
TGTGCCAGTAGTCTCCCGCAGGGGGGCTCTGAAGCTTTCTTT	CASSLPQGGSEAFF	TRBJ1-1	TRBV19	TRBD1	.
TGTGCCAGCGGTAAACAAGTCTCTGGGGCCAACGTCCTGACTTTC	CASGKQVSGANVLTF	TRBJ2-6	TRBV11-2	.	once
TGTGCCAGCAGTCCCACAGGGGTCCGCTATGGCTACACCTTC	CASSPTGVRYGYTF	TRBJ1-2	TRBV25-1	TRBD1	.
TGTGCCTGGAGTCGAAGCAGGGCACATAATTCACCCCTCCACTTT	CAWSRSRAHNSPLHF	TRBJ1-6	TRBV30	.	.
TGTGCCAGCAGGCTCAGGGAAGTCGGCATTCAGTACTTC	CASRLREVGIQYF	TRBJ2-4	TRBV2	.	.
TGTGCCAGCATGGCGGACAGTCCCTACGAGCAGTACTTC	CASMADSPYEQYF	TRBJ2-7	TRBV28	.	.
TGTGCCATCAGTGCGACAGGCTCGGTGGGACATGGCTACACCTTC	CAISATGSVGHGYTF	TRBJ1-2	TRBV10-3	.	.
TGTGCCAGCAGCTTGTTTGGCAGGGGTCCTAGTAACTATGGCTACACCTTC	CASSLFGRGPSNYGYTF	TRBJ1-2	TRBV5-6	.	.
TGCGCCAGCAGCCTCTCCGGAGCGGGAGGGGGCAACAATGAGCAGTTCTTC	CASSLSGAGGGNNEQFF	TRBJ2-1	TRBV5-1	TRBD2	.
TGTGCCAGCAGTATCGTTAGCGGGAGCGTTTACGAGCAGTACTTC	CASSIVSGSVYEQYF	TRBJ2-7	TRBV28	TRBD2	once
TGTGCCAGCAGCAATCAGCGGAGGGAGGAGCTGTTTTTT	CASSNQRREELFF	TRBJ2-2	TRBV21-1	.	.
TGTGCCAGCAGCGGCCCAGGGAGCAATCAGCCCCAGCATTTT	CASSGPGSNQPQHF	TRBJ1-5	TRBV27	.	.
TGCGCCAGCAGCCAAGATCTACCCCGCACAGATACGCAGTATTTT	CASSQDLPRTDTQYF	TRBJ2-3	TRBV4-3	.	.
TGTGCCAGCAGTCCGACTAGCGGACCCACAGATACGCAGTATTTT	CASSPTSGPTDTQYF	TRBJ2-3	TRBV7-3	TRBD2	.
TGTGCCAGCAGCCCGAGGACTAGCGGGAGTAACGAGCAGTACTTC	CASSPRTSGSNEQYF	TRBJ2-7	TRBV7-9	TRBD2	.
TGTGCCAGCAGCTCGGTTGGAGAGGGGAGGCCTGAAGCTTTCTTT	CASSSVGEGRPEAFF	TRBJ1-1	TRBV5-6	.	.
TGTGCCAGCAGACCGGGGACAGGGGGGGGGTATGGCTACACCTTC	CASRPGTGGGYGYTF	TRBJ1-2	TRBV7-8	TRBD1	.
TGCGCCAGCAGCTCCGGGACAGGGGGCGAAAAACTGTTTTTT	CASSSGTGGEKLFF	TRBJ1-4	TRBV5-1	TRBD1	.
TGTGCCAGCAGTCTGAGCGGCCCCTACGAGCAGTACTTC	CASSLSGPYEQYF	TRBJ2-7	TRBV2	.	.
TGTGCCAGCAGCCTCGGGACAGTTGAAGCTTTCTTT	CASSLGTVEAFF	TRBJ1-1	TRBV7-2	TRBD1	.
TGTGCCAGTAGAGAACTCCCCGAGGCGGACACTGAAGCTTTCTTT	CASRELPEADTEAFF	TRBJ1-1	TRBV19	.	few
TGTGCCAGCTCACCACGAGGGGGGGACGGCTACACCTTC	CASSPRGGDGYTF	TRBJ1-2	TRBV18	.	.
TGTGCCAGCATCTCCCGCTCCTACAATGAGCAGTTCTTC	CASISRSYNEQFF	TRBJ2-1	TRBV6-1	.	.
TGTGCCAGCTCAGAGGGACTAGCGGGAGGATACGAGCAGTACTTC	CASSEGLAGGYEQYF	TRBJ2-7	TRBV18	TRBD2	.
TGTGCCAGCAGCAATTCTCCCGGGACAGGGAGTGGTGAGACCCAGTACTTC	CASSNSPGTGSGETQYF	TRBJ2-5	TRBV7-2	TRBD1	.
TGCGCCAGCGGCCTACAGGGGTATTATGGCTACACCTTC	CASGLQGYYGYTF	TRBJ1-2	TRBV10-2	TRBD1	.
TGTGCCAGCAGCCCCGACTCGAGGGCTTACGAGCAGTACTTC	CASSPDSRAYEQYF	TRBJ2-7	TRBV7-2	.	.
TGTGCCAGCAGTGAAGAGTCTAGCGGGATTCCCTACAATGAGCAGTTCTTC	CASSEESSGIPYNEQFF	TRBJ2-1	TRBV6-1	TRBD2	.
TGTGCCAGCAGCTTAGCGAAAACGATGACTAGCGGGAGGGCATATGAGCAGTTCTTC	CASSLAKTMTSGRAYEQFF	TRBJ2-1	TRBV7-6	TRBD2	.
TGCGCCAGCACCGTGGCGGGAGGTCAGGGCGGGGAGCTGTTTTTT	CASTVAGGQGGELFF	TRBJ2-2	TRBV10-2	TRBD2	.
TGTGTCAGAAGCCCGTTGGCCGAGGGGACCCAGTACTTC	CVRSPLAEGTQYF	TRBJ2-5	TRBV7-5	.	.
TGTGCCAGCAGCTCGGGAGGGCGGAAGGAGCAGTTCTTC	CASSSGGRKEQFF	TRBJ2-1	TRBV13	TRBD2	.
TGTGCCAGGGCGGGCCTGATCGGGGACGAGCAGTACTTC	CARAGLIGDEQYF	TRBJ2-7	TRBV6-7	.	.
TGTGCCAGCAGTGAAGAAGGGACACCTTTC	CASSEEGTPF	TRBJ1-2	TRBV2	.	few
TGTGCCTGGGCGGGAGGTGCAGACAATGAGCAGTTCTTC	CAWAGGADNEQFF	TRBJ2-1	TRBV30	TRBD2	medium-sized
TGTGCCAGTAGTGTGGGGGGGGGAGCGAAGTCAAGGGAGACCCAGTACTTC	CASSVGGGAKSRETQYF	TRBJ2-5	TRBV19	TRBD2	.
TGTGCCAGCTCTACAGGGGACAACACTGAAGCTTTCTTT	CASSTGDNTEAFF	TRBJ1-1	TRBV18	TRBD1	.
TGTGCCAGCAGCCCCACGTCGGAGCGCTCCTACAATGAGCAGTTCTTC	CASSPTSERSYNEQFF	TRBJ2-1	TRBV4-2	.	.
TGTGCCAGCAGACGACAGGGCTCAGATACGCAGTATTTT	CASRRQGSDTQYF	TRBJ2-3	TRBV25-1	TRBD1	.
TGTGCCAGCAGTCGGGGGTCCGCGGGAGTCCAGGGGTACGAGCAGTACTTC	CASSRGSAGVQGYEQYF	TRBJ2-7	TRBV28	.	.
TGCGCCAGCAGCACTGGACAGCCCAACACTGAAGCTTTCTTT	CASSTGQPNTEAFF	TRBJ1-1	TRBV5-1	.	.